The T cell receptor (beta chain) under discussion was sequenced for a study of blood T cells in healthy people across ages. Each donor was a healthy Caucasian individual from Russia, aged roughly 6 to 95. For the second PCR, which ran for about 7 to 12 cycles, a sample-barcoded 5' primer and a J-beta primer mix were used. The yield of each sample was at least 3 million CDR3-containing paired-end reads. Each CDR3 protein is one row after TCRdb ran MiXCR on the 5' RACE reads. This table has 650,000 or so distinct CDR3 sequences, about 50% appearing once. With regard to this clonotype: Its specificity is not known.

Study results and caveats: Estimates of diversity drawn from one million T cells were considered underestimates. The recorded TCR beta diversity per million T cells decreased in a roughly linear manner with age.

The sequencing input was blood. This TCR came from a woman older than 75 in good health.

CDR3 loop: CASSSTGVNNSPLHF. The CDR3 nucleotides are TGTGCCAGCAGCTCAACAGGGGTCAATAATTCACCCCTCCACTTT. The V and J genes are TRBV7-2 and TRBJ1-6; TRBD1 aligns across 7 bases. Germline V gene lookup returns CDR1 SGHTA and CDR2 FQGNSA. This CDR3 spans 15 amino acids. The V gene end was trimmed by 4 bases and the J gene end by 5 bases; junction bases not matched to a gene: 5.